The sequence of this T cell receptor (beta chain) was determined in a study of shared clonotypes between healthy human individuals. Study in general: Every donor yielded three CD4 naive, three CD4 memory, two CD8 naive and one CD8 memory plate.

General study points: Rarefaction indicated that sorted-subset sequencing remained incomplete although depth was large.

Measured with immunoSEQ multiplex PCR; TCRdb has only the in-frame clones, and not every one. The sample records more than 1,200,000 clones, approximately 98.5% being singletons. The CDR3 sequence is 14 residues long. Germline V gene data show CDR1 as SGHVS and CDR2 as FQNEAQ. V was trimmed by 6 bases and J by 0 bases, leaving 6 bases between them. The table lists this clone with a count of one. Its matching antigen is unknown. The TCR originated in a man under 40 in good health. This sequence joins TRBV7-8 and TRBJ2-6, with D unresolved. Material: naive CD4+ T cells sorted from blood. Indicated subset: CD45RA+ positively selected. This CDR3 is CASSLYSGANVLTF. The CDR3 DNA is TGTGCCAGCAGTTTATACTCTGGGGCCAACGTCCTGACTTTC.